This T cell receptor (beta chain) was captured by sequencing in a study of PD-1 blockade in classical Hodgkin lymphoma. From germline, CDR1 is KGHSH and CDR2 LQKENI. Trimming left V 3 bases short and J 3 bases short, with 12 bases between. The CDR3 spans 14 residues. Only in-frame clones appear in the TCRdb table, and some are missing; sequencing was by immunoSEQ multiplex PCR. The sample lists almost 20,000 clones, more than 75% seen once, with almost 40% in the top ten. Specified time point: cycle 4 day 1 (C4D1), after 6 weeks of nivolumab. All the patients suffered relapse after autologous stem cell transplantation, and brentuximab vedotin exposure differed. The table lists this clone with a few counts.

This clonotype was obtained from a human donor with classical Hodgkin lymphoma. This sample comprised peripheral blood mononuclear cells (PBMCs), obtained before the fourth cycle of nivolumab. The chain combines TRBV18 with TRBJ2-7; D may be TRBD1 (5 bases). The chain's CDR3 is CASSPSAGFYEQYF. The CDR3 coding sequence is TGTGCCAGCTCACCGTCAGCAGGGTTCTACGAGCAGTACTTC.